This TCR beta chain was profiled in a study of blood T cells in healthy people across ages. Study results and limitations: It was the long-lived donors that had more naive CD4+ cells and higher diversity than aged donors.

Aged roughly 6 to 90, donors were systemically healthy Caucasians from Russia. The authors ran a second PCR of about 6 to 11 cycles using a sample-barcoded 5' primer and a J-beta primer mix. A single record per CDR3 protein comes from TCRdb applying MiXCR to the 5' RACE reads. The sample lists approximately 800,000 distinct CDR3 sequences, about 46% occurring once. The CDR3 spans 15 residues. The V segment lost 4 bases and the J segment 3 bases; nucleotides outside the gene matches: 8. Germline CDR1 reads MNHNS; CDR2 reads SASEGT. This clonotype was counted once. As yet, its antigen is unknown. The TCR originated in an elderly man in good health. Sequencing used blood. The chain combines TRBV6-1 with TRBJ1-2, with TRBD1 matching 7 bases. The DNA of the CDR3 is TGTGCCAGCAGTGGCTACAGGGGCCTGGACTATGGCTACACCTTC. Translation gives CASSGYRGLDYGYTF.